The T cell receptor beta chain described here comes from a study of cytomegalovirus exposure and HLA in healthy donors. The PCR employed 60 Vbeta primers together with 13 Jbeta primers. Produced via immunoSEQ multiplex PCR; TCRdb's table is partial and in-frame only. The table records approximately 190,000 clones, over 70% of them present only once. This CDR3 comprises 16 residues. The V end lost 5 bases, the J end lost 0 bases, and 16 bases lay between the germline ends. Germline CDR1 and CDR2: SGHTA and FQGNSA. The TCR was taken from a man in his fifties or sixties in good health and CMV-seronegative. Material: PBMCs. The rearrangement uses TRBV7-2 and TRBJ1-2; D possibly corresponds to TRBD1 (6 bases). CDR3 loop: CASSLQGLAANYGYTF. The CDR3 region has the DNA TGTGCCAGCAGCCTACAGGGTTTAGCAGCTAACTATGGCTACACCTTC.